The TCR beta chain under discussion was sequenced for a study of blood T cell repertoires in COVID-19. Overall study context: Material from acute and convalescent COVID-19 was sourced from the United States, Italy and Spain. In each case, the material was cDNA or gDNA derived from T cells, B-cell-depleted T cells, or PBMCs.

In the study's own analysis: Amplification from reference gene primers served as the basis for estimated nucleated cell counts. The table came from immunoSEQ multiplex PCR; TCRdb's copy has only in-frame clones and leaves some out. V and J calls and clone size are those listed in that table; D and trimming were worked out from the DNA. The data contain a few hundred thousand clones, about four fifths of them singletons. Sample: peripheral blood. The sequence was obtained from a woman younger than 35 with acute or convalescent COVID-19.

The CDR3 sequence is CASSMSGTSGSMSTGELFF. CDR3 nucleotide sequence: TGTGCCAGTAGTATGTCGGGGACTAGCGGGAGCATGAGCACCGGGGAGCTGTTTTTT. V usage is TRBV19 and J usage is TRBJ2-2, with TRBD2 matching 14 bases. Germline V gene data show CDR1 as LNHDA and CDR2 as SQIVND (reference sequence). The CDR3 consists of 19 residues. The ends lost 3 bases at V and 4 bases at J; junction bases unmatched: 10.